This T cell receptor (beta chain) was recorded in a study of post-analysis software for immune sequencing data. Study outcomes and limitations: Relative to controls, patients had a few TRBV segments at higher frequency, with TRBV5-6, TRBV5-1 and TRBV20-1 among these. By F measure, strong co-clustering occurred among samples prepared in the same batch.

About this clonotype itself: The antigen is unknown. The final CDR3 position lacks the conserved phenylalanine or tryptophan, pointing to a likely read error.

TCR beta libraries were prepared from cDNA with unique molecular identifiers. Each CDR3 protein is one row after TCRdb ran MiXCR on the PCR reads. The sample consists of over 300,000 distinct CDR3 sequences, around 33% of them appearing once. Trimming cost V 3 bases and J 0 bases, with 9 bases left between them. Germline V lookup: CDR1 MNHEY, CDR2 SMNVEV (reference sequence). The CDR3 has 14 amino acids. This clonotype originated in a girl under 18 with multiple sclerosis. The sequenced sample consisted of blood. The chain has TRBV27 and TRBJ2-7; D gene uncertain. CDR3 in DNA: TGTGCCAGCAGTTTGGGCAGGAGCTCCTACGAGCAGTACTTA. Amino acids: CASSLGRSSYEQYL.